One T cell receptor beta chain is described in this entry. Its antigen is undetermined. Treatment described: roughly 11-day PBMC culture with coronavirus spike peptide pools or control peptides (ViraFEST assay). These data are taken from a study of vaccination and CD4 T cells after COVID-19. Study at large: No peptide, an HIV-1 Nef pool, or a CEFX pool was what each control culture received.

CD4+ T cells that had been cultured provided DNA sequenced with the Oncomine TCR Beta short-read assay. MiXCR was run by TCRdb on the PCR reads, yielding one entry per CDR3 protein. The sample lists 20,000 to 25,000 distinct CDR3 sequences; over 50% were seen once. The receptor was isolated from a human donor who had recovered from COVID-19. The sequenced material came from CD4+ T cells from blood, cultured in vitro.

CDR3 sequence (DNA): TGTGCCAGCAGTGATGATTACAGGGTGGGCTATGGCTACACCTTC. Encoded protein: CASSDDYRVGYGYTF. This chain joins TRBV6-1 and TRBJ1-2; TRBD1 might be the D (6 bases). The CDR3 is 15 amino acids. V was clipped by 3 bases and J by 4 bases, with 15 bases between them. Germline CDR1 MNHNS, CDR2 SASEGT.